Listed below are T cell receptor beta chains from one sample, sequenced in a study of CD8+ T cells in alopecia areata. Profiled with immunoSEQ multiplex PCR; TCRdb holds only in-frame clones, not every one. The sample includes some 240,000 clones, 50% to 60% of them seen just once. Sequenced material: CD4+ T cells sorted from blood, taken at week 0. These receptors all come from a human donor with alopecia areata. Each CDR3 is given with its conserved first and last residue. Fields, in order: V gene, CDR3 protein.

TRBV5-1,CASRPAYRENIQYF
TRBV5-1,CASSLGEIEKLFF
TRBV11-2,CASSWAGGPYNEQFF
TRBV5-1,CASNPTRDRGRTEAFF
TRBV7-9,CASSSDTGFRQPQHF
TRBV6-5,CASSYNRGEKLFF
TRBV9,CASSTQTSGAYNEQFF
TRBV30,CAWSSGYSGYTF
TRBV5-1,CASSFGSNQPQHF
TRBV2,CASSERGRQPQHF
TRBV29-1,CSVTDNSYEQYF
TRBV7-8,CASSPRTRMPDTQYF
TRBV29-1,CSVVTRGGVNEQYF
TRBV7-3,CASSRTREETQYF
TRBV11-3,CASSTGQGRHETQYF
TRBV5-4,CASTKGQGWNTEAFF
TRBV2,CASRPNTGWNQPQHF
TRBV9,CASSVRQYGTEAFF
TRBV14,CASSPGRARMNEKLFF
TRBV28,CASRMDRTNYGYTF
TRBV29-1,CSVPRGGPDTQYF
TRBV4-1,CASRTDSGNTIYF
TRBV5-1,CASSTGQWGEQFF
TRBV6-1,CASSEGKHLSGYGYTF
TRBV9,CASSVTGNTEAFF
TRBV30,CAWRRLAGVSTGELFF
TRBV6-5,CASVRDSSSYNEQFF
TRBV5-4,CASSLDRGTHEQYF
TRBV11-1,CASSLGTGADTQYF
TRBV6-1,CASSGRGGRPNTGELFF
TRBV29-1,CSVDPAKSFYGYTF
TRBV28,CASSPVRTAGGNYEQYF
TRBV30,CAWRKGTLEYFGEAFF
TRBV29-1,CSGGTGALYTEAFF
TRBV15,CATSTKDQPQHF
TRBV7-2,CASSVESGSRPYEQYF
TRBV30,CAWRGRSEDTQYF
TRBV19,CASSPLGTEAFF
TRBV14,CASSLSGLYEQYF
TRBV7-9,CASSLRTGPKNIQYF
TRBV9,CASSVVGNYGYTF
TRBV9,CASGTPGQGQFYNSPLHF
TRBV4-1,CASSQGQGAVDTQYF
TRBV7-9,CASSPSSPLHF
TRBV4-1,CASSPTGLGTQYF
TRBV7-9,CASSSPGQGIAEQYF
TRBV7-8,CASSRGQGMAYGYTF
TRBV2,CASRGTASTKEQFF
TRBV11-1,CASSLSLAGGYEQFF
TRBV19,CASSFPGKETQYF
TRBV10-3,CAIQGGNTEAFF
TRBV7-2,CASSFQGRGYGYTF
TRBV7-9,CASSPGSGYGYTF
TRBV10-3,CAITSGTYEQYF
TRBV27,CASSSPPNTEAFF
TRBV5-6,CASILQGTNTGELFF
TRBV5-1,CASSPDSLNNEQFF
TRBV29-1,CSVRDRVADTQYF
TRBV9,CASSPTEPGVRETQYF